The entry below describes one TCR beta chain. Its target is not known. Template switching appended UMIs that held a 6-nucleotide sample barcode. One entry per CDR3 protein, without DNA, is what TCRdb gives after re-calling the 5' RACE reads. The sample features approximately 300,000 distinct CDR3 sequences, with 5.6% in its top ten. These data are taken from a study of monozygotic twins with inflammatory bowel disease. Study observations and caveats: Extra variability in the repertoires of patients may have come from differing immunosuppressive treatments.

Looked up from germline, CDR1 is GTSNPN and CDR2 is SVGIG (reference sequence). The CDR3 has 14 amino acids. This sequence was found in a human donor with ulcerative colitis or Crohn's disease, or a healthy co-twin of an affected twin (not recorded which). The chain couples TRBV30 to TRBJ2-7; without DNA, the TCRdb call of TRBD1 cannot be checked. Sequences were obtained from blood. The chain's CDR3 is CAWSVREGADEQYF.